One and the same sample provided the 27 T cell receptor beta chains below, sequenced in a study of shared clonotypes between healthy human individuals. Some clones are missing from TCRdb's copy, which holds only in-frame ones; the method was immunoSEQ multiplex PCR. Found here are about 2 million clones, 85% to 95% of them singletons; the top ten hold 0.1% to 0.15%. Sequencing was done on a sample of naive CD4+ T cells sorted from blood. The subset is: CD45RA+ positively selected. The receptor set was obtained from a man between 18 and 35 years old in good health.

V usage is TRBV27 and J usage is TRBJ2-1; D remains ambiguous. Trimming left V 2 bases short and J 0 bases short, with 5 bases between. There are 14 residues in the CDR3. Germline V gene data show CDR1 as MNHEY and CDR2 as SMNVEV (reference sequence). The CDR3 DNA reads as TGTGCCAGCAGTTTAACAAGCTCCTACAATGAGCAGTTCTTC. It translates to CASSLTSSYNEQFF.

The chain links TRBV2 to TRBJ2-7, with 7 bases identical to TRBD1. J lost 6 bases, V lost 5 bases, and 10 bases had no gene match. CDR1 SNHLY and CDR2 FYNNEI come from the germline V gene. This CDR3 contains 14 residues. Here the CDR3 reads CASSLTGKDGEQYF. The CDR3 nucleotides are TGTGCCAGCAGTTTGACAGGGAAGGACGGCGAGCAGTACTTC. The full variable domain, rest sourced from reference TRBV2 and TRBJ2-7, is EPEVTQTPSHQVTQMGQEVILRCVPISNHLYFYWYRQILGQKVEFLVSFYNNEISEKSEIFDDQFSVERPDGSNFTLKIRSTKLEDSAMYFCASSLTGKDGEQYFGPGTRLTVT.

This clone is a singleton in its sample. V is TRBV27 and J is TRBJ2-6; possible D gene TRBD2, 6 bases. V was clipped by 7 bases and J by 2 bases, with 12 bases between them. The CDR3 totals 15 residues. Germline CDR1 and CDR2: MNHEY and SMNVEV (reference sequence). The CDR3 DNA follows: TGTGCCAGCACCCCGGGGGTGACTGGGGCCAACGTCCTGACTTTC. It translates to CASTPGVTGANVLTF.

This sequence joins TRBV5-1 and TRBJ1-6, with 9 positions matching TRBD1. Losses at the gene ends were 3 bases for V and 10 bases for J; bases not matched to a gene: 11. The V gene's germline CDR1 is SGHRS and CDR2 YFSETQ. CDR3 size: 16 residues. This CDR3 is CASSSGTGLIGSPLHF. CDR3 DNA sequence: TGCGCCAGCAGCTCCGGGACAGGGTTAATTGGCTCACCCCTCCACTTT.

For this clone: Other DNA variants within this sample encode the same CDR3. The chain joins TRBV9 to TRBJ2-3; D is ambiguous. Deletions cut 0 bases from V and 0 bases from J, with 5 bases between. The CDR3 runs to 14 residues. Looked up from germline, CDR1 is SGDLS and CDR2 is YYNGEE. This CDR3 is CASSVEVSTDTQYF. DNA for the CDR3: TGTGCCAGCAGCGTAGAGGTTAGCACAGATACGCAGTATTTT.

The CDR3 sequence is CAIASGASYNEQFF. As DNA, the CDR3 is TGTGCCATCGCTTCGGGGGCCTCCTACAATGAGCAGTTCTTC. This chain uses TRBV10-3 with TRBJ2-1; tentatively, D is TRBD1 or TRBD2 (6 bases each). The germline V gene has CDR1 ENHRY and CDR2 SYGVKD. Trimming took off 8 bases at V and 0 bases at J, with 11 bases between the two ends. This CDR3 has 14 amino acids.

The chain links TRBV23-1 to TRBJ1-6; 8 bases agree with TRBD1. TRBV23-1 is an open reading frame, and its role is uncertain. There are 15 residues in the CDR3. V lost 0 bases to trimming and J lost 10 bases; unmatched junction nucleotides: 5. CDR3 region: CASSQSIDRGSPLHF. The CDR3 DNA follows: TGCGCCAGCAGTCAATCGATAGACAGGGGATCACCCCTCCACTTT.

The chain links TRBV28 to TRBJ1-1; perhaps TRBD1 as D (5 bases). The CDR3 has 14 residues. Trimming removed 6 bases from V and 8 bases from J, with 19 bases in between. Germline values: CDR1 MDHEN, CDR2 SYDVKM. The CDR3 sequence: CASSVGTVTFEAFF. The CDR3 nucleotides read TGTGCCAGCAGCGTCGGGACGGTAACTTTCGAAGCTTTCTTT. The full variable domain, in which reference TRBV28 and TRBJ1-1 provide the parts outside the CDR3, is DVKVTQSSRYLVKRTGEKVFLECVQDMDHENMFWYRQDPGLGLRLIYFSYDVKMKEKGDIPEGYSVSREKKERFSLILESASTNQTSMYLCASSVGTVTFEAFFGQGTRLTVV.

The table lists this clone with a count of one. This sequence joins TRBV27 and TRBJ2-3, with D uncertain. V lost 5 bases and J 2 bases, leaving 14 bases between the germline ends. The CDR3 is made up of 15 amino acids. Germline assignment: CDR1 MNHEY and CDR2 SMNVEV (reference sequence). The CDR3 region is CASSPRATSTDTQYF. The CDR3 bases are TGTGCCAGCAGTCCCCGGGCCACCTCCACAGATACGCAGTATTTT.

The DNA of the CDR3 is TGTGCCTGGAGTGTAATGACTGTTGGAGGCTACACCTTC. Protein product: CAWSVMTVGGYTF. The rearrangement links TRBV30 to TRBJ1-2; D uncertain. Germline V gene data show CDR1 as GTSNPN and CDR2 as SVGIG (reference sequence). The CDR3 runs 13 residues. V shed 0 bases and J shed 8 bases, with 13 bases lying between them.

The chain couples TRBV2 to TRBJ2-3; 10 positions match TRBD2. After removal of 5 bases from V and 2 bases from J, the junction contained 4 bases not matched to a gene. The CDR3 consists of 15 residues. Germline V gene data show CDR1 as SNHLY and CDR2 as FYNNEI. In nucleotides, the CDR3 is TGTGCCAGCAGTAGACTAGCGGGTTACACAGATACGCAGTATTTT. Encoded protein: CASSRLAGYTDTQYF.

This clone showed up just a few times. The chain recombines TRBV10-1 with TRBJ1-6; 7 nucleotides match TRBD1. V was pared by 1 base and J by 7 bases, with 7 bases of the junction left unmatched. Per the germline V gene, CDR1 is WNHNN and CDR2 is SYGVQD (reference sequence). CDR3 length equals 16 residues. The CDR3: CASSEWPGQPNSPLHF. The CDR3 DNA reads TGCGCCAGCAGTGAGTGGCCGGGACAGCCAAATTCACCCCTCCACTTT.

V gene TRBV21-1 combines with J gene TRBJ2-2; no DNA check was done on the table's D call, TRBD1. TRBV21-1 counts as a pseudogene. The CDR3 consists of 16 residues. The CDR3 region is CASSRSRQGATGELFF. CDR3 coding DNA: TGTGCCAGCAGCAGGTCTCGGCAGGGGGCGACCGGGGAGCTGTTTTTT.

The J gene is TRBJ1-6, the V gene TRBV30, with 7 nucleotides matching TRBD1. The CDR3 runs 15 residues. The J segment lost 14 bases and the V segment lost 0 bases, leaving 13 bases of the junction unmatched. Germline assignment: CDR1 GTSNPN and CDR2 SVGIG (reference sequence). As DNA, the CDR3 is TGTGCCTGGAGTGTATCTGGGCGACAGGGTGGGACCCTCCACTTT. Translation: CAWSVSGRQGGTLHF. Combining the CDR3 with reference TRBV30 and TRBJ1-6 gives the whole variable domain SQTIHQWPATLVQPVGSPLSLECTVEGTSNPNLYWYRQAAGRGLQLLFYSVGIGQISSEVPQNLSASRPQDRQFILSSKKLLLSDSGFYLCAWSVSGRQGGTLHFGNGTRLTVT.

This clone has just one count. The sample contains more than one DNA sequence encoding this CDR3. The rearrangement uses TRBV4-1 and TRBJ2-4; 15 bases agree with TRBD2. V shed 4 bases and J 1 base; nucleotides not matched to a gene: 5. This CDR3 contains 18 residues. Germline loops: CDR1 MGHRA, CDR2 YSYEKL. The CDR3 coding sequence is TGCGCCAGCAGCCCGGGACTAGCGGGGGGAAGGGCCAAAAACATTCAGTACTTC. Amino acids: CASSPGLAGGRAKNIQYF.

Of note for this clone: An end of the junction differs from the germline gene, which may be a read error. This sequence joins TRBV29-1 and TRBJ2-1; 8 bases line up with TRBD1. The CDR3 runs to 16 residues. CDR1 SQVTM and CDR2 ANQGSEA come from the germline V gene. The CDR3 DNA reads TGCAGCGTTGTTCCATGGGCGGCAGGGGGCTACGATGAGCAGTTCTTC. Its protein is CSVVPWAAGGYDEQFF.

This clone showed up just once. The rearrangement joins TRBV30 to TRBJ2-7, with no clear D. The germline V gene encodes CDR1 GTSNPN and CDR2 SVGIG (reference sequence). V gave up 0 bases and J gave up 3 bases, with 6 bases separating them. CDR3 length: 12 amino acids. DNA for the CDR3: TGTGCCTGGAGTGTATCGTACTACGAGCAGTACTTC. Translation: CAWSVSYYEQYF.

The chain recombines TRBV14 with TRBJ1-1; 7 bases map to TRBD1. The CDR3 spans 15 residues. Trimming at V came to 4 bases and at J to 4 bases, leaving 9 bases not matched to a gene. Germline V CDR1 and CDR2: SGHDN, FVKESK. The CDR3 loop reads CASSRDRVGVTEAFF. The CDR3 region has the DNA TGTGCCAGCAGCCGCGACAGGGTCGGTGTCACTGAAGCTTTCTTT.

The V gene is TRBV10-2, the J gene TRBJ2-5; either TRBD1 or TRBD2 may fit D (5 bases each). This CDR3 comprises 11 residues. Per germline, CDR1 WSHSY and CDR2 SAAADI. V lost 8 bases, J lost 4 bases, and 8 bases lay in between. CDR3 protein: CASGDGETQYF. The CDR3 DNA sequence: TGCGCCAGCGGGGACGGAGAGACCCAGTACTTC.

About this clone: This specimen includes other DNA sequences encoding the same CDR3. This chain links TRBV5-1 with TRBJ2-5, with TRBD1 identical over 7 bases. Germline lookup yields CDR1 SGHRS and CDR2 YFSETQ. V trimming: 4 bases; J trimming: 2 bases; junction bases outside the gene matches: 5. The CDR3 consists of 14 residues. CDR3 nucleotides: TGCGCCAGCAGCCTGGGACAGCTTCAAGAGACCCAGTACTTC. It translates to CASSLGQLQETQYF.

This sequence joins TRBV4-2 and TRBJ1-5; 7 positions match TRBD1. V lost 0 bases and J lost 7; bases outside the gene matches: 6. In germline, CDR1 is LGHNA, CDR2 YNFKEQ. The CDR3 runs 15 residues. This CDR3 reads CASSQEWQGDQPQHF. For the CDR3, the DNA is TGTGCCAGCAGCCAAGAGTGGCAGGGGGACCAGCCCCAGCATTTT.

The chain carries TRBV10-3 and TRBJ2-7; D may be TRBD2 (5 bases). CDR3 length equals 16 residues. Germline values: CDR1 ENHRY, CDR2 SYGVKD. V was cut by 3 bases and J by 2 bases, with 17 bases left in between. The CDR3 loop is CAISDLRAANPYEQYF. The CDR3 DNA is TGTGCCATCAGTGATTTGCGGGCAGCCAATCCCTACGAGCAGTACTTC.

The genes are TRBV9 and TRBJ1-6; 7 nucleotides line up with TRBD1. Trimming cost V 4 bases and J 10 bases; bases outside gene matches: 8. The CDR3 runs 14 residues. Germline V gene data show CDR1 as SGDLS and CDR2 as YYNGEE. The CDR3 loop reads CASSISGTVSPLHF. CDR3 nucleotide sequence: TGTGCCAGCAGCATCAGCGGGACAGTCTCACCCCTCCACTTT.

The V and J genes are TRBV7-2 and TRBJ2-1, with 9 bases lining up with TRBD1. Trimming took 6 bases from V and 3 from J; bases not matched to a gene: 6. The CDR3 extends over 15 amino acids. Looked up from germline, CDR1 is SGHTA and CDR2 is FQGNSA. The CDR3 is CASSLDRGDYNEQFF. CDR3 in DNA: TGTGCCAGCAGTCTCGACAGGGGGGACTACAATGAGCAGTTCTTC.

The chain recombines TRBV4-1 with TRBJ2-7; 12 bases line up with TRBD2. Unmatched junction bases numbered 3, after V lost 2 bases and J lost 4 bases. CDR1 is MGHRA, CDR2 YSYEKL, per germline. The CDR3 contains 15 residues. In DNA, the CDR3 is TGCGCCAGCAGCCAACGACTAGCGGGAGTTTACGAGCAGTACTTC. Residues: CASSQRLAGVYEQYF.

CDR3 residues: CASSFTGSGDTQYF. CDR3 coding DNA: TGTGCCAGCTCATTCACAGGTTCGGGTGATACGCAGTATTTT. The chain links TRBV18 to TRBJ2-3; tentatively, D is TRBD1 (5 bases). The germline gives CDR1 KGHSH, CDR2 LQKENI. V was pared by 5 bases and J by 6 bases, with 15 bases between. This CDR3 is built from 14 residues.

The chain recombines TRBV7-9 with TRBJ2-3; no clear D. Trimming took 1 base from V and 2 from J, leaving 10 bases between them. Germline V gives CDR1 SEHNR, CDR2 FQNEAQ (reference sequence). This CDR3 has 15 amino acids. The CDR3 here is CASSLDGSPTDTQYF. The CDR3 DNA follows: TGTGCCAGCAGCTTAGATGGCAGCCCCACAGATACGCAGTATTTT.